The TCR beta chain described here comes from a study of identical twins (dated by TCRdb to 2016 to 2017). Regarding the research as a whole: To test whether fetal clonotypes persist, the study used deep sequencing on TCR alpha and beta repertoires from monozygotic twins, unrelated adults of various ages, and cord blood. Replicate twin experiments were performed at different times using different library preparation protocols to rule out contamination.

Including the terminal cysteine and phenylalanine, the CDR3 comprises 13 residues. The CDR3 DNA has 39 bases and is translated from base 1. V is trimmed back by 7 bases and J by 1 base, and the junction contains 4 bases that no gene match accounts for. The germline V gene (reference sequence) yields DFQATT for CDR1 and SNEGSKA for CDR2. Concerning this clonotype itself: Its antigen is currently not known. Base-call qualities are not available, and no considerably larger clone is one nucleotide away.

Every donor in the study was a healthy Caucasian. The twin cohort consisted of three pairs of female monozygotic twins, all aged 18 to 29 years. CD4+ and CD8+ T cell populations were isolated with positive isolation kits from Invitrogen. The library was prepared using 5' RACE. Sequencing used an Illumina HiSeq 2000. Template switching added a universal primer binding site, and the final cDNA carried a unique molecular identifier that allowed TCR cDNA molecules to be counted accurately. First-strand cDNA for TCR alpha and beta chains was synthesized from specific primers in the conserved constant-segment region. To control for contamination, every cDNA library carried two barcodes: a SMART-Mk sample barcode plus Illumina barcodes. TruSeq adapter sequences, together with Illumina sample barcodes, were added in two successive PCR steps. The Illumina HiSeq platform was used with custom primers to sequence TCR alpha and beta cDNA libraries. Per the source publication's procedure: Unique molecular identifiers were extracted from raw reads with MiGEC, and CDR3 positions were determined with MiXCR. For each individual, recombination models were inferred using an EM algorithm with the repgenHMM and IGoR tools. Shared clonotypes were analyzed with the tcR package in R, and sharing was normalized by the product of cloneset sizes. To study raw recombination free of thymic and clonal selection effects, out-of-frame nonproductive sequences were analyzed. TCRdb cleaned the public reads at Q25 with fastp, built clones with MiXCR and kept in-frame beta chains. Rows are combined by CDR3 protein, so each entry shows the most common genes and DNA. Here the V and J calls rest on TCRdb's processing, not on the authors' analysis. Within this sample are 520,000 or so distinct CDR3 sequences, with less than 25% of them counted one time only. Jointly, the top ten make up 0.8% to 1% of the sample.

The paper's findings and limits, for the study overall: Invariant T cells such as MAIT and iNKT could partly confound zero-insertion analyses, although diverse VJ usage argued against such confounding for most clonotypes. Compared with coincidental sharing between unrelated individuals, out-of-frame TCR alpha sequences shared between twins had an excess of sequences with low generation probability. Fewer insertions were carried by abundant cord blood beta clonotypes, a similar but weaker trend appeared in young adult naive repertoires, and no such trend appeared in memory repertoires. Conclusions relied on cross-sectional statistical analysis, since the same donors could not be followed over many years. In monozygotic twins, recombination models systematically underestimated out-of-frame TCR alpha sharing, but the models matched the sharing seen between unrelated individuals. In beta out-of-frame sequences, excess twin sharing was weaker, because having fewer shared sequences lowered the signal-to-noise ratio.

This same sample was also part of a study on T cells expressing NK-cell markers. Drawing on the second study: Eight or nine donors provided sorted CD3+CD56+NKG2C+, CD3+CD56+NKG2C- and CD3+CD56-NKG2C+ T-cell subsets, whose TCR beta-chain repertoires were profiled. Of the eight sequenced donors, seven were found to be HCMV-seropositive and one was found to be HCMV-seronegative. To restrict sorting to alphabetaTCR-expressing T cells, an anti-gammadeltaTCR antibody was added in several experiments. In over five donors, the dominant CD3+CD56+NKG2C+ clonotypes were among the top 10 CD8+ clonotypes and accounted for about 1.0-7.5% of CD8+ T cells. Those dominant clonotypes were again the most abundant among CD3+CD56-NKG2C+ cells in a handful of donors, at roughly 28.3-65%. It remained unclear whether the expanded NKG2C-expressing T cell clones were specific for HCMV antigens. Randomly selected healthy volunteers, three men and five women, were used as the eight sequenced donors. A commercial ELISA kit detecting HCMV-specific IgG in serum was used to determine HCMV serostatus. MIGEC was used to demultiplex reads and group reads by UMI, and MiTCR was used to assemble and quantify clonotypes. To remove erroneous sequences, TCR cDNA sequences were retained only when supported by two or more reads. Downstream repertoire analysis used the tcR package, and clonotypes were matched across fractions by CDR3 nucleotide sequence plus V segment. Antigen specificity was annotated against VDJdb with VDJmatch, allowing one amino acid substitution in CDR3.

The source material was CD4+ T cells sorted from blood. The TCR was taken from a woman aged 18-30 years in good health. The rearrangement joined TRBV20-1 to TRBJ1-5, with TRBD1 identical over 7 junction bases. CDR3 protein: CSVTGASNQPQHF. The nucleotides read TGCAGTGTAACAGGGGCGAGCAATCAGCCCCAGCATTTT.